This entry concerns a single T cell receptor beta chain. Antigen unknown. This sample is part of a study of T cell responses to AZD1222 COVID-19 vaccine. Germline lookup yields CDR1 MDHEN and CDR2 SYDVKM. The V end lost 4 bases, the J end lost 9 bases, and 16 bases lay between the germline ends. The length of the CDR3 is 15 residues. The repertoire was sequenced with immunoSEQ multiplex PCR; TCRdb's copy has only in-frame clones and lacks some. Here the sample spans approximately 92,000 clones, roughly nine tenths being singletons. General study findings and limits: The donors showed a predominance of white British ancestry and of females, with possible underestimation of clonal diversity. Spike-specific TCR breadth and depth rose after two AZD1222 doses. The span of vaccine-associated CD4 TCRs extended across spike, with dominance at 160-218 and 743-854.

The sequence came from an adult in good health. The sample was peripheral blood, taken on day 0 of AZD1222 vaccination. This chain connects TRBV28 to TRBJ1-6; TRBD1 is a possible D gene (6 bases). The CDR3 DNA reads TGTGCCAGCAGTTCCTCCGGACAGCTAGGTTCACCCCTCCACTTT. Translated: CASSSSGQLGSPLHF.